This entry lists 13 T cell receptor beta chains sequenced from one sample in a study of PD-1 blockade in classical Hodgkin lymphoma. The time point denotes: cycle 4 day 1 (C4D1), after less than 7 weeks of nivolumab. All patients experienced relapse after autologous stem cell transplantation, and brentuximab vedotin exposure was variable. TCRdb keeps only in-frame clones here, not all; method: immunoSEQ multiplex PCR. The sample comprises fewer than 50,000 clones, just under 80% of which are singletons, and around 37% rests with the top ten. The source was peripheral blood mononuclear cells (PBMCs), collected before the fourth cycle of nivolumab. The origin of the receptors is a human donor with classical Hodgkin lymphoma.

V and J are TRBV7-6 and TRBJ2-5; 9 nucleotides line up with TRBD1. V gave up 5 bases and J gave up 5 bases; unmatched junction bases: 6. The CDR3 loop spans 14 amino acids. CDR1 and CDR2 (germline): SGHVS, FNYEAQ. The CDR3 here is CASSPGQGRETQYF. CDR3 DNA: TGTGCCAGCAGCCCCGGACAGGGGCGGGAGACCCAGTACTTC.

CDR3 loop: CATSSVRWGETQYF. The CDR3 coding sequence is TGTGCCACCAGCAGTGTACGTTGGGGGGAGACCCAGTACTTC. The chain combines TRBV15 with TRBJ2-5, with D possibly being TRBD1 or TRBD2 (5 bases each). The CDR3 loop spans 14 amino acids. CDR1 and CDR2 from the germline V gene are LNHNV and YYDKDF (reference sequence). V was pared by 3 bases and J by 5 bases, with 13 bases between.

This chain links TRBV7-3 with TRBJ2-1; tentatively, D is TRBD1 (6 bases). The CDR3 has 12 residues. V lost 5 bases to trimming and J lost 7 bases, with 9 bases between them. The germline gives CDR1 SGHTA, CDR2 FQGTGA. Written as DNA, the CDR3 is TGTGCCAGCAGCGAGAGGGGGAATGAGCAGTTCTTC. Protein sequence: CASSERGNEQFF.

This clone is categorized as medium-sized (0.01 to 0.1%). This chain connects TRBV6-5 to TRBJ2-7, with 13 positions matching TRBD2. The germline CDR1 and CDR2 sequences are MNHEY and SVGAGI. V shed 6 bases and J 3 bases; nucleotides not matched to a gene: 2. The CDR3 totals 14 residues. The CDR3 reads CASSRLAGGYEQYF. CDR3 sequence (DNA): TGTGCCAGCAGCCGACTAGCGGGAGGCTACGAGCAGTACTTC.

In nucleotides, the CDR3 is TGTGCCAGCAGCTTGCAGGGGCGAAGCTCTGGAAACACCATATATTTT. It translates to CASSLQGRSSGNTIYF. The rearrangement joins TRBV7-3 to TRBJ1-3, with D perhaps TRBD1 (6 bases). The CDR3 has 16 amino acids. Trimming left V 3 bases short and J 0 bases short, with 12 bases between. Germline loops: CDR1 SGHTA, CDR2 FQGTGA. The variable domain in full, completed from reference TRBV7-3 and TRBJ1-3, reads GAGVSQTPSNKVTEKGKYVELRCDPISGHTALYWYRQSLGQGPEFLIYFQGTGAADDSGLPNDRFFAVRPEGSVSTLKIQRTERGDSAVYLCASSLQGRSSGNTIYFGEGSWLTVV.

This sequence joins TRBV5-4 and TRBJ2-2; 8 bases agree with TRBD1. Germline CDR1 is SGHNT and CDR2 is YYREEE (reference sequence). V shed 2 bases and J 0 bases; nucleotides not matched to a gene: 0. This CDR3 is 15 amino acids long. CDR3 residues: CASSLQGANTGELFF. CDR3 DNA: TGTGCCAGCAGCTTACAGGGGGCGAACACCGGGGAGCTGTTTTTT.

This clone came up once. The J gene is TRBJ2-5, the V gene TRBV19; D might be TRBD1 (6 bases). The CDR3 is 13 amino acids. V was clipped by 3 bases and J by 3 bases, with 8 bases between them. The germline gives CDR1 LNHDA, CDR2 SQIVND (reference sequence). The CDR3 spells CASSIYREETQYF. CDR3 bases: TGTGCCAGTAGTATCTACAGGGAAGAGACCCAGTACTTC.

This clone was seen only a few times. The gene calls are TRBV7-8 and TRBJ2-2; 8 bases are a match to TRBD1. The CDR3 has 16 amino acids. Trimming took 5 bases from V and 6 from J; bases not matched to a gene: 11. Germline loops: CDR1 SGHVS, CDR2 FQNEAQ. CDR3 residues: CASSNLPGGYAGELFF. CDR3 sequence (DNA): TGTGCCAGCAGCAACCTTCCAGGGGGCTACGCCGGGGAGCTGTTTTTT.

The chain combines TRBV11-3 with TRBJ1-1; D unclear. Trimming took off 6 bases at V and 2 bases at J, with 10 bases between the two ends. The CDR3 sequence is 13 residues long. CDR1 SGHNT and CDR2 YENEEA come from the germline V gene. In nucleotides, the CDR3 is TGTGCCAGCAGTTCCGGGCCAAACACTGAAGCTTTCTTT. Encoded protein: CASSSGPNTEAFF.

A few counts support this clone. The rearrangement links TRBV19 to TRBJ2-7, with 7 bases that match TRBD1. The CDR3 runs to 14 residues. Trimming removed 6 bases from V and 4 bases from J; junction bases left unmatched: 9. CDR1 and CDR2 (germline): LNHDA, SQIVND (reference sequence). The CDR3 DNA sequence: TGTGCCAGTAGCGAGACAGGGAAAGAATACGAGCAGTACTTC. It specifies CASSETGKEYEQYF.

This clone was picked up one time. The chain employs TRBV18 and TRBJ1-1; 8 bases agree with TRBD1. The J segment lost 1 base and the V segment lost 6 bases, leaving 4 bases of the junction unmatched. There are 14 residues in the CDR3. Germline V gives CDR1 KGHSH, CDR2 LQKENI. The CDR3 sequence is CASSAGQANTEAFF. The DNA of the CDR3 is TGTGCCAGCTCGGCGGGACAGGCGAACACTGAAGCTTTCTTT.

The chain recombines TRBV27 with TRBJ2-5; D might be TRBD1 or TRBD2, each matching 5 bases. Trimming removed 6 bases at V and 3 bases at J, with 11 bases between. The germline gives CDR1 MNHEY, CDR2 SMNVEV (reference sequence). This CDR3 contains 13 residues. The CDR3 protein is CASRGWGKETQYF. CDR3 DNA: TGTGCCAGCAGGGGTTGGGGGAAAGAGACCCAGTACTTC.

The chain recombines TRBV7-9 with TRBJ2-6, with no clear D. Germline lookup yields CDR1 SEHNR and CDR2 FQNEAQ (reference sequence). CDR3 size: 15 residues. The ends were cut back, 1 base at V and 4 bases at J, with 8 bases in the middle. The CDR3 DNA reads TGTGCCAGCAGCTTAGAACAACCCGGGGCCAACGTCCTGACTTTC. Its protein is CASSLEQPGANVLTF.